This T cell receptor (beta chain) was sequenced during a study of T-cell memory formation after mild COVID-19. Study results and limitations: For second-wave clones that peaked at day 37, SARS-CoV-2 specificity went unverified. Later expanders leaned CD4+, whereas day 15 to 85 contracting clones were balanced CD4/CD8. Chiefly within CM and EM were the contracting CD4+ clones; CD8+ ones were within EMRA.

Concerning this clonotype itself: Its specificity is not known.

V trimming: 6 bases; J trimming: 5 bases; junction bases outside the gene matches: 10. The CDR3 runs to 14 residues. Germline assignment: CDR1 DFQATT and CDR2 SNEGSKA (reference sequence). cDNA libraries for TCR alpha and TCR beta, carrying sample barcodes and UMIs, came from 5'RACE with constant-segment primers. Using its own MiXCR run on the 5' RACE reads, TCRdb lists one record per CDR3 protein. Of under 200,000 distinct CDR3 sequences in the sample, roughly 13% were seen once. Sequenced: PBMCs or a T cell subset sorted from them (not recorded which). V and J are TRBV20-1 and TRBJ1-5; 7 nucleotides line up with TRBD1. The TCR originated in a man in his late teens or twenties who had mild COVID-19 (a few samples of this study predate the infection). Cell type and time point are not known. The CDR3 region is CSASTGRVDQPQHF. The CDR3 DNA follows: TGCAGTGCCTCGACAGGGAGAGTCGATCAGCCCCAGCATTTT.